The source of this TCR beta chain is a study of cytomegalovirus exposure and HLA in healthy donors. Study-wide points: According to the study, 180 or so TCR beta chains were cytomegalovirus-associated. The CMV antigen specificity of a few CMV-associated chains was confirmed through in vitro analysis. It was only CMV serostatus that was available as immune exposure information.

The germline CDR1 and CDR2 sequences are SGHTA and FQGNSA. Between the trimmed V and J ends, which lost 1 base and 3 bases, there was a span of 9 bases. The CDR3 has 14 amino acids. A multiplex PCR was run with 60 Vbeta primers and 13 Jbeta primers. The assay was immunoSEQ multiplex PCR, and TCRdb's table has in-frame clones only and misses some. The table includes around 100,000 clones, around 66% detected once. Details on this clone: Its antigen remains unknown.

Sequencing input: PBMCs. The chain couples TRBV7-2 to TRBJ1-2; D perhaps matches TRBD1 (5 bases). The TCR originated in a man younger than 35 in good health and CMV-seropositive. The CDR3 nucleotides are TGTGCCAGCAGCTTAGACGACAGAGACTATGGCTACACCTTC. Its translation: CASSLDDRDYGYTF.